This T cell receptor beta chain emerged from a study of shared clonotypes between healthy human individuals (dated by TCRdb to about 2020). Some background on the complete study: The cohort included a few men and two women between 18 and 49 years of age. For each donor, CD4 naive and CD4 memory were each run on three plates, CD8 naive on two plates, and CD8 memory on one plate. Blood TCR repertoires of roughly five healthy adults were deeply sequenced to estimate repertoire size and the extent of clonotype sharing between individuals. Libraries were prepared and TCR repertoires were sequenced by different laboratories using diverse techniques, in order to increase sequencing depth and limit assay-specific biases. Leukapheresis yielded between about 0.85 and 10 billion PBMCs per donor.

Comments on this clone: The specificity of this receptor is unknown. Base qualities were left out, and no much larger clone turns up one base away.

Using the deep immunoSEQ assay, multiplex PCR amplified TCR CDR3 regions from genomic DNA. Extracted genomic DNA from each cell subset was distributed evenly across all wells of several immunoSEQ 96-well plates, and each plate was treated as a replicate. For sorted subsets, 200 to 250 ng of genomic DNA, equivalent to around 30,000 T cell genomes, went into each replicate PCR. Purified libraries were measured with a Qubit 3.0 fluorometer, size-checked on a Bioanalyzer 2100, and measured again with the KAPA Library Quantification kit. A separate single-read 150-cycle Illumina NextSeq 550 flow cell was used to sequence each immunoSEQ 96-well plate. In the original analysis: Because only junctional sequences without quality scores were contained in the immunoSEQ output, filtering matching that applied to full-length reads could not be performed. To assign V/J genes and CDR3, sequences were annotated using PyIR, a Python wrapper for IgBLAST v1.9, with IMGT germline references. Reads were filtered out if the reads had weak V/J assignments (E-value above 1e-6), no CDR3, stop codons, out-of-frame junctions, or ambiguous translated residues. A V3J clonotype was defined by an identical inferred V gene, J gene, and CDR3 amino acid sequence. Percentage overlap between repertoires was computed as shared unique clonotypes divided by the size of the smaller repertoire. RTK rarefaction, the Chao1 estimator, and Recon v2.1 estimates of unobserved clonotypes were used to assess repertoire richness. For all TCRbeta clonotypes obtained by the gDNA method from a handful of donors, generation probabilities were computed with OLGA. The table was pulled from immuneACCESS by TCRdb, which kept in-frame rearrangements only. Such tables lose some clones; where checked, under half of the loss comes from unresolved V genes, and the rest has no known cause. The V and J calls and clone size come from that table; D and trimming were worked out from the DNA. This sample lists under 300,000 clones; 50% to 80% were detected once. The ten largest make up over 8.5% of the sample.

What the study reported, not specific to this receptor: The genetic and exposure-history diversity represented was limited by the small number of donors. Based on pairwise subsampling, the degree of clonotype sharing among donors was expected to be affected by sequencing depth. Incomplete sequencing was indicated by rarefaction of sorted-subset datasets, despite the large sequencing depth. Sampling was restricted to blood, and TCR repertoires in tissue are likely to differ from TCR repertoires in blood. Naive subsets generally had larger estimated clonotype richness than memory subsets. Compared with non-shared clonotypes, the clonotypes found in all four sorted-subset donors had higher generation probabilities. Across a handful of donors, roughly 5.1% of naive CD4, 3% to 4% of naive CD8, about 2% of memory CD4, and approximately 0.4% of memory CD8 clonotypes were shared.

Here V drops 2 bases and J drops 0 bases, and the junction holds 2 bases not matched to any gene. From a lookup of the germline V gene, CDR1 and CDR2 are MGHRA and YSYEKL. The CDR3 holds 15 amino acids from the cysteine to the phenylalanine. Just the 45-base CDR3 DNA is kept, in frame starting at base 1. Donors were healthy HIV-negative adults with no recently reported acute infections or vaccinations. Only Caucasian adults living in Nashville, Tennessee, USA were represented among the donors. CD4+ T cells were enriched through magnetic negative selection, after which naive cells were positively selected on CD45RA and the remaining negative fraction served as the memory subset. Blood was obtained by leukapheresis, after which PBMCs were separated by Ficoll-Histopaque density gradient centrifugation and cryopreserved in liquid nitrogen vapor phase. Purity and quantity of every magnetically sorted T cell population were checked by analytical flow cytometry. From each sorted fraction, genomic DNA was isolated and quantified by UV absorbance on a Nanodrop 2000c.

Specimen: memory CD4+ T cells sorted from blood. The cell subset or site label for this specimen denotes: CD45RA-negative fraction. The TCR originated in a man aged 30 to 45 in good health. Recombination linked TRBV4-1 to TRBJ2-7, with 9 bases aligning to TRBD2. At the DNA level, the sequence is TGCGCCAGCAGCCAACTAGCGGGGACCTCCTACGAGCAGTACTTC. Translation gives CASSQLAGTSYEQYF.